What follows is one TCR beta chain and its context. The CDR3 is 16 amino acids. The V gene end was trimmed by 1 base and the J gene end by 0 bases; junction bases not matched to a gene: 3. The V gene's germline CDR1 is GTSNPN and CDR2 SVGIG (reference sequence). The authors reverse transcribed roughly 0.5 to 1 ug RNA with random hexamers. TCR beta CDR3 was amplified by immunoSEQ multiplex PCR. This amplification extended across 54 Vbeta and 13 Jbeta segments. TCRdb recomputed calls from the immunoSEQ multiplex PCR reads with MiXCR, one row per CDR3 protein. The sample shows around 80,000 distinct CDR3 sequences, roughly 96% of them seen only once. This specimen belongs to a study of CD8 T cells in Susac syndrome.

The sample consisted of CD8+ T cells from PBMCs. V and J are TRBV30 and TRBJ2-3, with 11 bases identical to TRBD2. The sequence was obtained from a human donor with Susac syndrome. CDR3 in amino acids: CAWSARTSGSTDTQYF. The CDR3 DNA reads TGTGCCTGGAGTGCCCGGACTAGCGGGAGCACAGATACGCAGTATTTT.